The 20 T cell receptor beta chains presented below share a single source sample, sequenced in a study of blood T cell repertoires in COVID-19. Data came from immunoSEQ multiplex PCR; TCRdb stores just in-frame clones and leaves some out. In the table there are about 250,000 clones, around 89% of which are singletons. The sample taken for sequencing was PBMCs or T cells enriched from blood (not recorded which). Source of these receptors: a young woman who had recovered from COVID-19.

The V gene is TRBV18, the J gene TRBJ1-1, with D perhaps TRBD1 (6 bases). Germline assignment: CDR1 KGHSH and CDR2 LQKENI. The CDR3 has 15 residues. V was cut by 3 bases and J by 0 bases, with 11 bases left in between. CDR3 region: CASSPQGSMNTEAFF. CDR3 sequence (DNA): TGTGCCAGCTCACCCCAGGGGTCGATGAACACTGAAGCTTTCTTT.

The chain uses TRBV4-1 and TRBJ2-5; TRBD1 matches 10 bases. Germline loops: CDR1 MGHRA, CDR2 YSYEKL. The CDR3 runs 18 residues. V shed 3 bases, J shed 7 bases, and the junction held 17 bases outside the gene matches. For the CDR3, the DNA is TGCGCCAGCAGCCACCCTTTGACAGGGGGCGCTTCAGTCAGGACCCAGTACTTC. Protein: CASSHPLTGGASVRTQYF.

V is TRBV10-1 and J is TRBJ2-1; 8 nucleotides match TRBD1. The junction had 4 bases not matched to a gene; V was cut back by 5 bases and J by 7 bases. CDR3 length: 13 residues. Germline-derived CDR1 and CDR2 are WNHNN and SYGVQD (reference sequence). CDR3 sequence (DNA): TGCGCCAGCAGTCACGACAGGGGTAATGAGCAGTTCTTC. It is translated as CASSHDRGNEQFF.

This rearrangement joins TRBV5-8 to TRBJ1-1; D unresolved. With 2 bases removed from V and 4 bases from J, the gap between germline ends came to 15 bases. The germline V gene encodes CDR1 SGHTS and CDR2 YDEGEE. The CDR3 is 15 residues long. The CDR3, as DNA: TGTGCCAGCAGCTTACTGGCTGGCGGGAGCACTGAAGCTTTCTTT. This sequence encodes CASSLLAGGSTEAFF.

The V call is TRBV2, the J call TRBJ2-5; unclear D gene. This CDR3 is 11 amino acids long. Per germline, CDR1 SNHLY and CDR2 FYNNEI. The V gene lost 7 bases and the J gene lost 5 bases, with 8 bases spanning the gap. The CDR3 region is CASTGRETQYF. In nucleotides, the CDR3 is TGTGCCAGCACCGGTCGGGAGACCCAGTACTTC.

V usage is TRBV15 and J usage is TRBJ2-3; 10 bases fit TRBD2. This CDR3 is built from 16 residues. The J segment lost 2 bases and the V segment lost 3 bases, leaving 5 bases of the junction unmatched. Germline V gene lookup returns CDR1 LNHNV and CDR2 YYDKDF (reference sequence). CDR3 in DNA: TGTGCCACCAGCAGGGCTAGCGGGGGTCTCACAGATACGCAGTATTTT. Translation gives CATSRASGGLTDTQYF.

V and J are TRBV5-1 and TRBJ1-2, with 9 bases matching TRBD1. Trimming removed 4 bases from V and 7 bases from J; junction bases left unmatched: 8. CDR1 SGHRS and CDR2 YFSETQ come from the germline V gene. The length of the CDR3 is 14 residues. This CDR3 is CASSDLTGGGGYTF. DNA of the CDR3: TGCGCCAGCAGCGACCTGACAGGGGGAGGTGGCTACACCTTC.

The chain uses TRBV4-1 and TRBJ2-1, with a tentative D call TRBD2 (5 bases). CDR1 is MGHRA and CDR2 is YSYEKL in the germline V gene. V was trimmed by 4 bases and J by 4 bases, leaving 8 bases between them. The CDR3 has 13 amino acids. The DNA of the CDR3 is TGCGCCAGCAGCCGGGGAGTTTACAATGAGCAGTTCTTC. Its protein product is CASSRGVYNEQFF.

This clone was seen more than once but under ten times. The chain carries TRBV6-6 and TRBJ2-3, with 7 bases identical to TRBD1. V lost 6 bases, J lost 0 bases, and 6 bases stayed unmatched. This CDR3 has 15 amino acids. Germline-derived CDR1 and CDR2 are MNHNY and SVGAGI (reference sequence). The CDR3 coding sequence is TGTGCCAGCAGCGATCCGGGACAGAGCACAGATACGCAGTATTTT. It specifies CASSDPGQSTDTQYF.

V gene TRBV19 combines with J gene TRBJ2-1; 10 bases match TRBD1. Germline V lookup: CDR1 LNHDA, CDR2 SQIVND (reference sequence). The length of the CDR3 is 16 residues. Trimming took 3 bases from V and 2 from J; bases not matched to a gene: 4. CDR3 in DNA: TGTGCCAGTAGTATCTGGGACAGGGGAGCCTACAATGAGCAGTTCTTC. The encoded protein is CASSIWDRGAYNEQFF.

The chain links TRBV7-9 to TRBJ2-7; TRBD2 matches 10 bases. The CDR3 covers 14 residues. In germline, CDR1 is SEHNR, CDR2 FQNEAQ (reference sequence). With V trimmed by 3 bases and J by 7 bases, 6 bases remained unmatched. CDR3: CASSFSGGAGEQYF. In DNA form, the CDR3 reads TGTGCCAGCAGCTTCAGCGGGGGGGCCGGGGAGCAGTACTTC.

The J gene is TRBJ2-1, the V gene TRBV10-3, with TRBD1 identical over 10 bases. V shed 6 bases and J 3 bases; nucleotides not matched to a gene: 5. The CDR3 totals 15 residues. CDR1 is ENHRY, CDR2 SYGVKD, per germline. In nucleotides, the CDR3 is TGTGCCATCAGGGCCGGGACAGGGGACTACAATGAGCAGTTCTTC. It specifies CAIRAGTGDYNEQFF.

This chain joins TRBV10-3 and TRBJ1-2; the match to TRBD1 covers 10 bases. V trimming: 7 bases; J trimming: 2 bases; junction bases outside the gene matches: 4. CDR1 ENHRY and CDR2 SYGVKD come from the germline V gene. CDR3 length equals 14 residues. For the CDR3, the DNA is TGTGCCATCACCACGGGACAGGGGAACTATGGCTACACCTTC. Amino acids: CAITTGQGNYGYTF.

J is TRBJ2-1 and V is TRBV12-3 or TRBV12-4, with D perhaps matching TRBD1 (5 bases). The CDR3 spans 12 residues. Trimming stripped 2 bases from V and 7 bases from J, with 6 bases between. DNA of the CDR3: TGTGCCAGCAGTTTAAAGGGGAATGAGCAGTTCTTC. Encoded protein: CASSLKGNEQFF.

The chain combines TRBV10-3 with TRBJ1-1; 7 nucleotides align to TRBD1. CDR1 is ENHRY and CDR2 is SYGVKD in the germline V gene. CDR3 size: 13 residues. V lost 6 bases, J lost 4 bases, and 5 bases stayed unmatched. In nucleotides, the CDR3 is TGTGCCATCAGGGGGGACAGAAGCACTGAAGCTTTCTTT. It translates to CAIRGDRSTEAFF.

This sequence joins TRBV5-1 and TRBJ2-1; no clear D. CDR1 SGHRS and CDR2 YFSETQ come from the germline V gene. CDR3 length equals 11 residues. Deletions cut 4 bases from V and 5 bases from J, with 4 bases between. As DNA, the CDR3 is TGCGCCAGCAGCCCTGACAATGAGCAGTTCTTC. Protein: CASSPDNEQFF. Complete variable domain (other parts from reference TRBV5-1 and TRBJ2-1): KAGVTQTPRYLIKTRGQQVTLSCSPISGHRSVSWYQQTPGQGLQFLFEYFSETQRNKGNFPGRFSGRQFSNSRSEMNVSTLELGDSALYLCASSPDNEQFFGPGTRLTVL.

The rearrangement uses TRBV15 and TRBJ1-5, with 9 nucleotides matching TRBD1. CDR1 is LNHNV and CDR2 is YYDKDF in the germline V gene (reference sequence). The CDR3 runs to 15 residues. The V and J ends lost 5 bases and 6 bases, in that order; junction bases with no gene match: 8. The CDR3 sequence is CATSRRQGVSQPQHF. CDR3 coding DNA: TGTGCCACCAGCCGCCGACAGGGGGTCTCTCAGCCCCAGCATTTT.

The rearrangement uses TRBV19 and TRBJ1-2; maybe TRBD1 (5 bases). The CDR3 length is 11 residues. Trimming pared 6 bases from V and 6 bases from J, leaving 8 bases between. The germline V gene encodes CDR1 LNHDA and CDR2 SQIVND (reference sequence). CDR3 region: CASRWGDGYTF. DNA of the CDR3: TGTGCCAGTAGATGGGGGGATGGCTACACCTTC.

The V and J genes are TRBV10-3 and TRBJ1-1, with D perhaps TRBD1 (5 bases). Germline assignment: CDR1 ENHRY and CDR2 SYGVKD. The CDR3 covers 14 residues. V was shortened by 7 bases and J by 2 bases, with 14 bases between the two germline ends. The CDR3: CAIKVGQGNTEAFF. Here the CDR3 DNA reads TGTGCCATCAAGGTTGGCCAGGGAAACACTGAAGCTTTCTTT.

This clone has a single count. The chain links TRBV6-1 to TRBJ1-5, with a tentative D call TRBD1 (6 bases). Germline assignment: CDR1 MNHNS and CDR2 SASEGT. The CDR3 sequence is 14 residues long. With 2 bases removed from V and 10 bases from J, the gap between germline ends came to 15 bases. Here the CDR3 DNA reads TGTGCCAGCAGTGAATTAGGGGGGGAGGGACCCCAGCATTTT. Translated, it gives CASSELGGEGPQHF.